Within the sample, the clone carrying this T cell receptor (beta chain) is medium-sized. Using its own MiXCR run on the RT-PCR reads, TCRdb lists one record per CDR3 protein. Here the sample spans 1,500 to 2,000 distinct CDR3 sequences, about 13% being singletons. These data come from a study of immune reconstitution after stem cell transplant in scleroderma. CDR3 length: 12 amino acids. Trimming removed 1 base at V and 4 bases at J, with 5 bases between. Germline values: CDR1 SGHKS, CDR2 YYEKEE (reference sequence). This receptor was obtained from a female donor with systemic sclerosis. J is TRBJ1-2 and V is TRBV5-5, with D hard to call. The material was obtained before or after autologous hematopoietic stem cell transplantation (not recorded which). DNA for the CDR3: TGTGCCAGCAGCTTGACGGGCTATGGCTACACCTTC. Amino acid sequence: CASSLTGYGYTF.